This is a list of T cell receptor beta chains from one sample in a study of sequential checkpoint blockade in melanoma. Clones were sequenced by immunoSEQ multiplex PCR, and TCRdb holds only the in-frame ones, with some missing. The sample consists of 20,000 to 25,000 clones, around 27% of them appearing once. The sequenced sample was tumor tissue (inferred from file names), obtained from a patient given nivolumab and ipilimumab in sequence. All receptors derive from a human donor with melanoma. Each CDR3 is given with its conserved first and last residue. A D gene is named only where the DNA matches it firmly. The size entry is marked missing in some rows and otherwise reads once, few, many or a size class.

d_call	clone_size	v_call	j_call	cdr3_nt	cdr3_aa
NA	few	TRBV30	TRBJ2-6	TGTGCCTGGAGTGTCCAGAACACTGGGGCCAACGTCCTGACTTTC	CAWSVQNTGANVLTF
NA	many	TRBV11-3	TRBJ1-4	TGTGCCAGCAGCCAGGAAAGGGCAACTAATGAAAAACTGTTTTTT	CASSQERATNEKLFF
NA	few	TRBV6-1	TRBJ1-4	TGTGCCATCAGTGAAGCTGGGGTTAATGAAAAACTGTTTTTT	CAISEAGVNEKLFF
NA	NA	TRBV18	TRBJ2-7	TGTGCCAGCTCACCACTGAAGGACGAGCAGTACTTC	CASSPLKDEQYF
NA	NA	TRBV19	TRBJ1-5	TGTGCCAGTAGCCCAGGGACGAATCAGCCCCAGCATTTT	CASSPGTNQPQHF
TRBD1	NA	TRBV2	TRBJ1-5	TGTGCCAGCAGCCAGGGGGGAGCTGGGCACCAGCATTTT	CASSQGGAGHQHF
NA	NA	TRBV19	TRBJ1-5	TGTGCCAGTAGTATAGGGACAGCTTATCAGCCCCAGCATTTT	CASSIGTAYQPQHF
NA	few	TRBV28	TRBJ2-5	TGTGCCAGCAGTTTCCCCGGGGCAGAGACCCAGTACTTC	CASSFPGAETQYF
NA	once	TRBV29-1	TRBJ2-1	TGCAGCGGGATGGTGTTGGGGTATGACGAGCAGTTCTTC	CSGMVLGYDEQFF
NA	few	TRBV14	TRBJ2-5	TGTGCCAGCAGCCAAATGACTAAGGAGACCCAGTACTTC	CASSQMTKETQYF
NA	few	TRBV28	TRBJ1-4	TGTGCCAGCAGTTTGAAAGGAGGGAGTAATGAAAAACTGTTTTTT	CASSLKGGSNEKLFF
NA	NA	TRBV19	TRBJ2-1	TGTGCCAGTAGTCTTCAGGACTATGAGCAGTTCTTC	CASSLQDYEQFF
TRBD2	few	TRBV11-3	TRBJ2-1	TGTGCCAGCAGCTTAGTATCGGTGCTAGCGGGAGTCGATGAGCAGTTCTTC	CASSLVSVLAGVDEQFF
NA	few	TRBV6-8	TRBJ2-7	TGTGCCAGCGGGGATTGGTTCTACGAGCAGTACTTC	CASGDWFYEQYF
NA	NA	TRBV9	TRBJ2-5	TGTGCCAGCAGCGTACAGGATGGCGAGACCCAGTACTTC	CASSVQDGETQYF
NA	NA	TRBV28	TRBJ2-7	TGTGCCAGCAGCGCGACATCCTTGGGGGGATACGAGCAGTACTTC	CASSATSLGGYEQYF